One sample yielded the 26 T cell receptor beta chains listed below, sequenced in a study of cytomegalovirus exposure and HLA in healthy donors. Vbeta (60) and Jbeta (13) primers were used in the PCR. The assay was immunoSEQ multiplex PCR, and TCRdb's table has in-frame clones only and misses some. Counted here are around 100,000 clones, 65% to 85% occurring once; the ten biggest clones make up about 10%. The specimen sequenced was PBMCs. The receptors come from a middle-aged man in good health and CMV-seronegative.

The chain has TRBV2 and TRBJ2-7; D is uncertain. The CDR3 sequence is 14 residues long. Trimming left V 6 bases short and J 4 bases short, with 16 bases between. Germline CDR1 and CDR2: SNHLY and FYNNEI. CDR3 nucleotide sequence: TGTGCCAGCAGGCCACAGATCGTCGAGTACGAGCAGTACTTC. Its translation is CASRPQIVEYEQYF.

The chain is built from TRBV7-8 and TRBJ1-5, with a possible D match to TRBD1 (5 bases). V lost 1 base to trimming and J lost 7 bases, with 20 bases between them. This CDR3 comprises 17 residues. CDR1 SGHVS and CDR2 FQNEAQ come from the germline V gene. The DNA of the CDR3 is TGTGCCAGCAGCTTAGGGATTCAGGGCGCCCCCGAGCAGCCCCAGCATTTT. It translates to CASSLGIQGAPEQPQHF.

This clone was observed a single time. The CDR3 region is CASRTSGKSIEQFF. The CDR3 DNA is TGTGCCAGCAGAACTAGCGGGAAGTCTATTGAGCAGTTCTTC. The V gene is TRBV25-1, the J gene TRBJ2-1, with 10 bases identical to TRBD2. CDR3 size: 14 residues. The V gene's germline CDR1 is MGHDK and CDR2 SYGVNS. Germline trimming cut 6 bases from V and 9 bases from J; bases unmatched to any gene: 8.

About this clone itself: Other DNA sequences in the same sample also yield this CDR3. The chain links TRBV29-1 to TRBJ2-1; 11 nucleotides align to TRBD2. The V gene end was trimmed by 7 bases and the J gene end by 8 bases; junction bases not matched to a gene: 13. There are 15 residues in the CDR3. The germline V gene has CDR1 SQVTM and CDR2 ANQGSEA. The CDR3 nucleotides are TGCAGCGAAGAAAAAGGACTAGCGGGTTTGGATGAGCAGTTCTTC. Translation gives CSEEKGLAGLDEQFF.

The genes are TRBV5-1 and TRBJ1-6; D unresolved. The CDR3 totals 13 residues. The V gene lost 0 bases and the J gene lost 13 bases, with 11 bases spanning the gap. Germline V CDR1 and CDR2: SGHRS, YFSETQ. The CDR3 nucleotides read TGCGCCAGCAGCTTGGATCCGGGTAGGCCCCTCCACTTT. Translation gives CASSLDPGRPLHF.

Only a few counts were recorded for this clone. The chain employs TRBV6-5 and TRBJ1-5; D gene uncertain. V was trimmed by 6 bases and J by 6 bases, leaving 12 bases between them. Germline V gene sequence: CDR1 MNHEY, CDR2 SVGAGI. The CDR3 covers 13 residues. CDR3 coding DNA: TGTGCCAGCAGACCCCGGGGAATTCAGCCCCAGCATTTT. This sequence encodes CASRPRGIQPQHF.

This clone was counted only a few times. DNA of the CDR3: TGTGCCAGTACACCCCCCGGGACTCGGACCGGGGAGCTGTTTTTT. It codes for CASTPPGTRTGELFF. The chain is built from TRBV28 and TRBJ2-2, with D perhaps TRBD2 (6 bases). Looked up from germline, CDR1 is MDHEN and CDR2 is SYDVKM. The V end was cut by 9 bases, the J end by 5 bases, with 19 bases between. The CDR3 is 15 amino acids.

The CDR3 spells CASSLGGLGRVFTF. CDR3 DNA: TGTGCCAGCAGCTTGGGGGGTTTAGGGAGAGTCTTCACCTTC. The chain employs TRBV5-4 and TRBJ1-2; D not resolved. CDR1 is SGHNT and CDR2 is YYREEE in the germline V gene (reference sequence). The CDR3 is 14 amino acids. Trimming removed 0 bases from V and 13 bases from J, with 19 bases in between.

This clone was detected a few times. The chain links TRBV6-1 to TRBJ2-7, with D tentatively TRBD2 (5 bases). The CDR3 is 14 amino acids. Trimming pared 6 bases from V and 6 bases from J, leaving 18 bases between. Germline values: CDR1 MNHNS, CDR2 SASEGT. The CDR3 sequence: CASRLRGQELEQYF. The CDR3 DNA reads as TGTGCCAGCAGACTTCGGGGTCAAGAGCTCGAGCAGTACTTC.

The chain recombines TRBV7-9 with TRBJ2-5, with D possibly TRBD2 on 7 matching bases. This CDR3 has 17 residues. Germline-derived CDR1 and CDR2 are SEHNR and FQNEAQ (reference sequence). Between the trimmed V and J ends, which lost 6 bases and 0 bases, there was a span of 20 bases. The CDR3: CASSLPQGGPYQETQYF. The DNA for the CDR3 is TGTGCCAGCAGTCTTCCACAGGGAGGGCCGTACCAAGAGACCCAGTACTTC.

The genes are TRBV19 and TRBJ2-4; D call uncertain. The CDR3 has 15 residues. The V end was cut by 6 bases, the J end by 8 bases, with 20 bases between. Germline V CDR1 and CDR2: LNHDA, SQIVND (reference sequence). In nucleotides, the CDR3 is TGTGCCAGTAGCCTCAGGTACTCCATGAGTGACATTCAGTACTTC. The encoded protein is CASSLRYSMSDIQYF.

The genes are TRBV28 and TRBJ2-5; a possible D gene is TRBD1 (5 bases). There are 11 residues in the CDR3. Germline assignment: CDR1 MDHEN and CDR2 SYDVKM. With 6 bases removed from V and 4 bases from J, the gap between germline ends came to 6 bases. CDR3 nucleotide sequence: TGTGCCAGCAGGGGGCGAGAGACCCAGTACTTC. Protein product: CASRGRETQYF.

CDR3 region: CASSLRQGSRGYTF. The CDR3 coding sequence is TGCGCCAGCAGCTTAAGACAGGGCAGCCGAGGCTACACCTTC. This chain uses TRBV5-1 with TRBJ1-2, with 7 bases matching TRBD1. The length of the CDR3 is 14 residues. Germline V gene sequence: CDR1 SGHRS, CDR2 YFSETQ. The V segment lost 2 bases and the J segment 8 bases; nucleotides outside the gene matches: 9.

This clone was observed a handful of times. V is TRBV6-5 and J is TRBJ2-2, with a tentative D call TRBD1 (5 bases). The V and J ends lost 5 bases and 3 bases respectively, with 10 bases between them. The CDR3 has 14 amino acids. Germline CDR1 and CDR2: MNHEY and SVGAGI. CDR3 bases: TGTGCCAGCAGTGATGGCAGGGACACCGGGGAGCTGTTTTTT. Protein product: CASSDGRDTGELFF.

The chain uses TRBV7-9 and TRBJ1-4, with 9 bases matching TRBD1. Germline CDR1 is SEHNR and CDR2 is FQNEAQ (reference sequence). V was clipped by 0 bases and J by 7 bases; unmatched bases: 3. CDR3 length equals 15 residues. The CDR3 reads CASSLALQGAEKLFF. CDR3 DNA: TGTGCCAGCAGCTTAGCGCTACAGGGGGCTGAAAAACTGTTTTTT.

The chain employs TRBV30 and TRBJ2-1, with 9 positions matching TRBD1. CDR1 GTSNPN and CDR2 SVGIG come from the germline V gene (reference sequence). This CDR3 has 15 residues. V gave up 2 bases and J gave up 7 bases; unmatched junction bases: 9. The DNA for the CDR3 is TGTGCCTGGAGTACCGGGACAGGGCGTAAAAATGAGCAGTTCTTC. This gives the protein CAWSTGTGRKNEQFF.

V gene TRBV27 combines with J gene TRBJ2-7, with TRBD1 identical over 8 bases. The germline V gene encodes CDR1 MNHEY and CDR2 SMNVEV (reference sequence). There are 13 residues in the CDR3. The V gene end was trimmed by 6 bases and the J gene end by 7 bases; junction bases not matched to a gene: 8. The CDR3 nucleotides read TGTGCCAGCAGGGGGGGACAGGCCCTAGAGCAGTACTTC. It encodes CASRGGQALEQYF.

The chain has TRBV28 and TRBJ1-2, with 7 positions matching TRBD1. Trimming removed 10 bases from V and 1 base from J; junction bases left unmatched: 3. CDR1 and CDR2 (germline): MDHEN, SYDVKM. This CDR3 spans 12 amino acids. CDR3 in DNA: TGTGCCACACAGGGGTTTAACTATGGCTACACCTTC. Translation gives CATQGFNYGYTF.

The CDR3 spells CASSLGLGSPLHF. The CDR3 DNA sequence: TGTGCCAGCAGCTTGGGGCTGGGTTCACCCCTCCACTTT. This rearrangement joins TRBV7-3 to TRBJ1-6, with D tentatively TRBD1 (5 bases). Looked up from germline, CDR1 is SGHTA and CDR2 is FQGTGA. The CDR3 is 13 residues long. The germline V and J ends were trimmed by 3 bases and 9 bases, with 9 bases remaining between them.

The rearrangement uses TRBV6-5 and TRBJ1-3; D uncertain. The CDR3 runs 15 residues. Trimming shortened V by 6 bases and J by 1 base, and 13 bases separated the two germline ends. Germline V gives CDR1 MNHEY, CDR2 SVGAGI. DNA for the CDR3: TGTGCCAGCAGCCGAACAGCCGGATCTGGAAACACCATATATTTT. This gives the protein CASSRTAGSGNTIYF.

The chain combines TRBV19 with TRBJ1-2; D perhaps matches TRBD1 (5 bases). V lost 4 bases and J lost 5, with 8 bases in between. Germline V gene sequence: CDR1 LNHDA, CDR2 SQIVND (reference sequence). The CDR3 sequence is 12 residues long. CDR3 residues: CASSKDTYGYTF. CDR3 coding DNA: TGTGCCAGTAGTAAGGACACTTATGGCTACACCTTC.

This clone was seen a few times. V usage is TRBV5-6 and J usage is TRBJ2-5, with 7 bases lining up with TRBD2. There are 15 residues in the CDR3. From germline, CDR1 is SGHDT and CDR2 YYEEEE. The trim removed 0 bases at V and 5 bases at J, leaving 7 bases unmatched. The CDR3 coding sequence is TGTGCCAGCAGCTTGGGCCAGGAGGGAGGGGAGACCCAGTACTTC. Translated: CASSLGQEGGETQYF.

V usage is TRBV9 and J usage is TRBJ2-2; a weak D match, TRBD2 (5 bases). Trimming shortened V by 1 base and J by 0 bases, and 10 bases separated the two germline ends. The CDR3 totals 16 residues. Germline loops: CDR1 SGDLS, CDR2 YYNGEE. CDR3 region: CASSVSGTPNTGELFF. The CDR3 nucleotides read TGTGCCAGCAGCGTATCGGGAACCCCGAACACCGGGGAGCTGTTTTTT.

The chain carries TRBV28 and TRBJ2-7, with TRBD1 matching 10 bases. The CDR3 contains 16 residues. The germline V gene has CDR1 MDHEN and CDR2 SYDVKM. Germline trimming cut 8 bases from V and 4 bases from J; bases unmatched to any gene: 14. CDR3 sequence (DNA): TGTGCCAGCGGAGAGAAGAGGGACAGGGGATCGTACGAGCAGTACTTC. Translated: CASGEKRDRGSYEQYF.

The chain is built from TRBV6-6 and TRBJ1-2; D gene uncertain. Germline CDR1 and CDR2: MNHNY and SVGAGI (reference sequence). This CDR3 comprises 12 residues. V was trimmed by 5 bases and J by 8 bases, leaving 12 bases between them. The CDR3 DNA reads TGTGCCAGCAGTCCCGGGATCTCCGGCTACACCTTC. It yields the protein CASSPGISGYTF.

The chain recombines TRBV2 with TRBJ1-3; 8 bases are shared with TRBD1. The CDR3 spans 15 residues. Losses at the gene ends were 5 bases for V and 4 bases for J; bases not matched to a gene: 7. CDR1 and CDR2 from the germline V gene are SNHLY and FYNNEI. The chain's CDR3 is CASSTNRGTGNTIYF. In DNA, the CDR3 is TGTGCCAGCAGTACCAACAGGGGGACCGGAAACACCATATATTTT.